This passage covers 19 T cell receptor beta chains from one sample sequenced in a study of shared clonotypes between healthy human individuals. Sequencing was performed with immunoSEQ multiplex PCR; in TCRdb, only in-frame clones are kept and a portion is missing. In the table there are fewer than 400,000 clones, roughly 70% of which are singletons. Sequences were obtained from memory CD4+ T cells sorted from blood. Subset noted: CD45RA-negative fraction. The receptors originated from a man younger than 45 in good health.

V gene TRBV7-2 combines with J gene TRBJ2-1; weak D call: TRBD2 (6 bases). The CDR3 has 16 residues. Germline CDR1 is SGHTA and CDR2 is FQGNSA. The germline V and J ends were trimmed by 2 bases and 8 bases, with 19 bases remaining between them. The DNA for the CDR3 is TGTGCCAGCAGCTTATTTGGCGGGGCCACGGTGGATGAGCAGTTCTTC. It codes for CASSLFGGATVDEQFF. The entire variable domain, with the rest obtained from reference TRBV7-2 and TRBJ2-1, is as follows: GAGVSQSPSNKVTEKGKDVELRCDPISGHTALYWYRQSLGQGLEFLIYFQGNSAPDKSGLPSDRFSAERTGGSVSTLTIQRTQQEDSAVYLCASSLFGGATVDEQFFGPGTRLTVL.

The V and J genes are TRBV10-1 and TRBJ2-1, with 7 bases that match TRBD2. CDR1 is WNHNN, CDR2 SYGVQD, per germline (reference sequence). This CDR3 has 17 amino acids. V lost 5 bases, J lost 6 bases, and 16 bases stayed unmatched. CDR3 protein: CASSPGLQIDTANEQFF. DNA of the CDR3: TGCGCCAGCAGTCCGGGACTACAAATCGACACTGCCAATGAGCAGTTCTTC.

The chain carries TRBV28 and TRBJ2-7; D might be TRBD1 (6 bases). V was cut by 7 bases and J by 5 bases, with 18 bases left in between. This CDR3 spans 14 amino acids. The germline V gene has CDR1 MDHEN and CDR2 SYDVKM. The CDR3 sequence: CASKRIDRFDEQYF. CDR3 nucleotides: TGTGCCAGCAAAAGGATTGACAGGTTTGACGAGCAGTACTTC.

This rearrangement joins TRBV28 to TRBJ2-4; D remains unclear. The CDR3 is 14 residues long. Trimming took 6 bases from V and 0 from J, leaving 9 bases between them. CDR1 is MDHEN and CDR2 is SYDVKM in the germline V gene. This chain's CDR3 is CASSPLLAKNIQYF. The DNA for the CDR3 is TGTGCCAGCAGCCCCCTACTAGCCAAAAACATTCAGTACTTC. The full variable domain, completed using reference TRBV28 and TRBJ2-4, is DVKVTQSSRYLVKRTGEKVFLECVQDMDHENMFWYRQDPGLGLRLIYFSYDVKMKEKGDIPEGYSVSREKKERFSLILESASTNQTSMYLCASSPLLAKNIQYFGAGTRLSVL.

The chain couples TRBV14 to TRBJ1-1; D might be TRBD1 (5 bases). Germline V gene lookup returns CDR1 SGHDN and CDR2 FVKESK. V was clipped by 4 bases and J by 5 bases, with 8 bases between them. The CDR3 is 12 amino acids. CDR3 coding DNA: TGTGCCAGCAGCCCAGGGAGAACTGAAGCTTTCTTT. It codes for CASSPGRTEAFF.

The rearrangement joins TRBV18 to TRBJ2-5; no clear D. Germline values: CDR1 KGHSH, CDR2 LQKENI. The CDR3 extends over 12 amino acids. Deletions cut 6 bases from V and 2 bases from J, with 7 bases between. The CDR3 DNA sequence: TGTGCCAGCTCGTCCGAACAAGAGACCCAGTACTTC. Its protein is CASSSEQETQYF.

Regarding this clone: Compared with germline, one end of the junction differs, possibly owing to a read error. The rearrangement links TRBV18 to TRBJ2-7; 8 bases agree with TRBD1. The CDR3 has 14 residues. Germline CDR1 is KGHSH and CDR2 is LQKENI. The CDR3 is CASSPGQVPYEQHF. CDR3 in DNA: TGTGCCAGCTCACCGGGACAGGTGCCCTACGAGCAGCACTTC.

The CDR3 loop reads CASSQSASGSGETQYF. The CDR3 nucleotides are TGCGCCAGCAGCCAATCTGCCAGCGGGAGCGGGGAGACCCAGTACTTC. The V gene is TRBV5-1, the J gene TRBJ2-5, with 8 bases fitting TRBD2. This CDR3 region has 16 residues. V lost 4 bases to trimming and J lost 5 bases; unmatched junction nucleotides: 13. Per the germline V gene, CDR1 is SGHRS and CDR2 is YFSETQ.

This clone was seen only a few times. This chain connects TRBV10-1 to TRBJ2-1; 7 bases map to TRBD2. In germline, CDR1 is WNHNN, CDR2 SYGVQD (reference sequence). The CDR3 is 14 amino acids. With V trimmed by 4 bases and J by 7 bases, 7 bases remained unmatched. CDR3 sequence reads: CASSVGLAVNEQFF. The CDR3 region has the DNA TGCGCCAGCAGTGTTGGGCTAGCGGTGAATGAGCAGTTCTTC.

The J gene is TRBJ1-2, the V gene TRBV11-2; tentative D call: TRBD1 (5 bases). The CDR3 spans 17 residues. Trimming pared 2 bases from V and 2 bases from J, leaving 18 bases between. Germline CDR1 SGHAT, CDR2 FQNNGV. CDR3 amino acids: CASSLIAATARNYGYTF. The CDR3 region has the DNA TGTGCCAGCAGCTTAATAGCCGCGACAGCGAGGAACTATGGCTACACCTTC.

This clone was observed a single time. Other DNA sequences in this specimen translate into the identical CDR3. V is TRBV9 and J is TRBJ1-5, with D tentatively TRBD1 (5 bases). CDR3 size: 14 residues. Trimming removed 0 bases from V and 3 bases from J, with 7 bases in between. The germline gives CDR1 SGDLS, CDR2 YYNGEE. The CDR3 region has the DNA TGTGCCAGCAGCGTAGGAGGGGACAATCAGCCCCAGCATTTT. Residues: CASSVGGDNQPQHF.

The chain has TRBV9 and TRBJ2-7, with a tentative D call TRBD2 (6 bases). This CDR3 comprises 14 residues. Trimming took 2 bases from V and 4 from J, leaving 13 bases between them. Per germline, CDR1 SGDLS and CDR2 YYNGEE. The CDR3 nucleotides read TGTGCCAGCAGCGTCTTCGGGAGTCGGTACGAGCAGTACTTC. Translated: CASSVFGSRYEQYF.

The rearrangement joins TRBV28 to TRBJ2-7, with D possibly being TRBD2 (7 bases). Germline CDR1 is MDHEN and CDR2 is SYDVKM. The CDR3 contains 14 residues. V was cut by 10 bases and J by 3 bases, with 19 bases left in between. The CDR3 bases are TGTGCCACCTCCCATCGGGGGGCCGGCTACGAGCAGTACTTC. This gives the protein CATSHRGAGYEQYF. Filled out from reference TRBV28 and TRBJ2-7, the complete variable domain reads DVKVTQSSRYLVKRTGEKVFLECVQDMDHENMFWYRQDPGLGLRLIYFSYDVKMKEKGDIPEGYSVSREKKERFSLILESASTNQTSMYLCATSHRGAGYEQYFGPGTRLTVT.

This clone was recorded once. This sequence joins TRBV13 and TRBJ2-5; 8 bases map to TRBD1. The J call may be mistaken, given a closer DNA end match to TRBJ2-7. This CDR3 has 15 residues. Germline CDR1 is PRHDT and CDR2 is FYEKMQ (reference sequence). CDR3 amino acids: CASSLTAGGVGEQYF. CDR3 nucleotides: TGTGCCAGCAGCTTGACGGCAGGGGGCGTAGGCGAGCAGTACTTC.

CDR3 DNA: TGTGCCAGCACGGGAAGTGCTGGAAACACCATATATTTT. This sequence encodes CASTGSAGNTIYF. The J gene is TRBJ1-3, the V gene TRBV2, with D hard to call. There are 13 residues in the CDR3. Trimming pared 7 bases from V and 2 bases from J, leaving 9 bases between. Germline CDR1 reads SNHLY; CDR2 reads FYNNEI. Looking up the rest from reference TRBV2 and TRBJ1-3 gives the full variable domain: EPEVTQTPSHQVTQMGQEVILRCVPISNHLYFYWYRQILGQKVEFLVSFYNNEISEKSEIFDDQFSVERPDGSNFTLKIRSTKLEDSAMYFCASTGSAGNTIYFGEGSWLTVV.

This sequence joins TRBV6-5 and TRBJ1-1; 7 nucleotides align to TRBD1. Germline CDR1 MNHEY, CDR2 SVGAGI. The V and J ends lost 6 bases and 7 bases, in that order; junction bases with no gene match: 8. The CDR3 extends over 13 amino acids. The CDR3 region is CASSPRQGNEAFF. CDR3 coding DNA: TGTGCCAGCAGCCCTAGACAGGGCAATGAAGCTTTCTTT.

V and J are TRBV11-3 and TRBJ2-7; no firm D call. Germline V gene sequence: CDR1 SGHNT, CDR2 YENEEA. This CDR3 region has 14 residues. Trimming removed 2 bases at V and 1 base at J, with 9 bases between. CDR3 nucleotide sequence: TGTGCCAGCAGCTTATACACGGAGTCCTACGAGCAGTACTTC. Encoded protein: CASSLYTESYEQYF. The variable domain in full, completed from reference TRBV11-3 and TRBJ2-7, reads EAGVVQSPRYKIIEKKQPVAFWCNPISGHNTLYWYLQNLGQGPELLIRYENEEAVDDSQLPKDRFSAERLKGVDSTLKIQPAELGDSAVYLCASSLYTESYEQYFGPGTRLTVT.

The CDR3 sequence: CASSFKRTQETQYF. As DNA, the CDR3 is TGTGCCAGCAGCTTTAAGCGGACCCAAGAGACCCAGTACTTC. The chain links TRBV7-8 to TRBJ2-5, with D possibly being TRBD2 (5 bases). There are 14 residues in the CDR3. Trimming pared 3 bases from V and 1 base from J, leaving 9 bases between. CDR1 is SGHVS and CDR2 is FQNEAQ in the germline V gene.

This chain uses TRBV6-1 with TRBJ2-7, with D tentatively TRBD2 (5 bases). Trimming left V 2 bases short and J 5 bases short, with 16 bases between. This CDR3 is built from 15 residues. CDR1 and CDR2 (germline): MNHNS, SASEGT. CDR3: CASSESLWRTDEQYF. The CDR3 nucleotides are TGTGCCAGCAGTGAAAGTCTGTGGAGGACCGACGAGCAGTACTTC.